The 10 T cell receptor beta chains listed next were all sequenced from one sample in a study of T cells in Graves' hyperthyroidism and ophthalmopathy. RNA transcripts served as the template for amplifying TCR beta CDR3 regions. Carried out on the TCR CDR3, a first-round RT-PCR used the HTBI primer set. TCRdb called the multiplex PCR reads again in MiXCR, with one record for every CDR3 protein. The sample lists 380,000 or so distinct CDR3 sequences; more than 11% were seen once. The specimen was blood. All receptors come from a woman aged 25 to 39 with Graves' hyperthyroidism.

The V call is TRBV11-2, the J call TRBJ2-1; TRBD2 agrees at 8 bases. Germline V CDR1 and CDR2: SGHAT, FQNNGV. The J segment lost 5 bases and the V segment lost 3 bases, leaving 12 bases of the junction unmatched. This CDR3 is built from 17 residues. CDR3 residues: CASSFGPTGGGNNEQFF. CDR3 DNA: TGTGCCAGCAGCTTCGGTCCTACGGGAGGGGGGAACAATGAGCAGTTCTTC.

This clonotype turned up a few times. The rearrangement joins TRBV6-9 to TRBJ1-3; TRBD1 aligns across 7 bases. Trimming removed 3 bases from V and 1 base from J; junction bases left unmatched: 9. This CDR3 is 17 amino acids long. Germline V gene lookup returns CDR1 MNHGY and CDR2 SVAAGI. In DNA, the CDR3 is TGTGCCAGCAGTTACGGAGGAACAGGGGTATCTGGAAACACCATATATTTT. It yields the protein CASSYGGTGVSGNTIYF.

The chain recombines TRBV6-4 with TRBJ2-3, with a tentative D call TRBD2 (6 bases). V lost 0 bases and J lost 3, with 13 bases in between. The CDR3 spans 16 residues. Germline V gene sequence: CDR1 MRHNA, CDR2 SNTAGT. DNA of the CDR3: TGTGCCAGCAGTGACTCTGACGGGAGCGGGACAGATACGCAGTATTTT. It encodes CASSDSDGSGTDTQYF.

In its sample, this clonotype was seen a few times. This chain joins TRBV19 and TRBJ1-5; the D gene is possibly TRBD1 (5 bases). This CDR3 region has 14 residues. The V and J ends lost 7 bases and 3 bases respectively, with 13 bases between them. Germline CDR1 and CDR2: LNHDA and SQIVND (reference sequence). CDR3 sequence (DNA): TGTGCCAGTAATGGGGGGGGTGTCAATCAGCCCCAGCATTTT. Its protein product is CASNGGGVNQPQHF.

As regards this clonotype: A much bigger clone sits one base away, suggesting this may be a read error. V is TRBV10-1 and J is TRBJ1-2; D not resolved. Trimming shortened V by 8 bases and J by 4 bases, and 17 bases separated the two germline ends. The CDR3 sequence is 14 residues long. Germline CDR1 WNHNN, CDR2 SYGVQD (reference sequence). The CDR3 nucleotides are TGCGCCAGCGGTGTATCCAGGAAGCTCTATGGCTACACCTTC. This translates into CASGVSRKLYGYTF.

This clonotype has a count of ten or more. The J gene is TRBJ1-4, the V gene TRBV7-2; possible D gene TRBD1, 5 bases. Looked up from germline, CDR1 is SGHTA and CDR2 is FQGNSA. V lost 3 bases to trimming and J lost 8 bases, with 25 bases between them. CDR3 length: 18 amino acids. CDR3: CASSLGPSGTRVREKLFF. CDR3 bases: TGTGCCAGCAGCTTGGGGCCCTCCGGGACTCGGGTAAGGGAAAAACTGTTTTTT. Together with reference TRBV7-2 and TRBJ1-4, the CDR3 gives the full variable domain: GAGVSQSPSNKVTEKGKDVELRCDPISGHTALYWYRQSLGQGLEFLIYFQGNSAPDKSGLPSDRFSAERTGGSVSTLTIQRTQQEDSAVYLCASSLGPSGTRVREKLFFGSGTQLSVL.

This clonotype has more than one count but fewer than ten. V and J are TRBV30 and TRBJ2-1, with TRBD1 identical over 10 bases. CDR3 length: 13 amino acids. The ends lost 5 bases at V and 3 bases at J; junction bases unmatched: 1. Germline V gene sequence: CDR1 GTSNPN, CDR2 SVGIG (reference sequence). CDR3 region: CAWGTGDYNEQFF. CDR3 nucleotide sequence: TGTGCCTGGGGGACAGGGGACTACAATGAGCAGTTCTTC.

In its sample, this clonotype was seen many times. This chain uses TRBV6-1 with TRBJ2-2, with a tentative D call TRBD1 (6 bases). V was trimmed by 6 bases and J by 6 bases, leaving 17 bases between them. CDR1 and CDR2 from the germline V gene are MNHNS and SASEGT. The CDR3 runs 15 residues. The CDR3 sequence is CASRSGTSKAGELFF. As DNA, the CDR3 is TGTGCCAGCAGATCCGGGACATCGAAGGCCGGGGAGCTGTTTTTT.

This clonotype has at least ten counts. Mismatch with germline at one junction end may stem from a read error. The CDR3 reads CASSLGAGQGSTDTQYF. The CDR3 nucleotides read TGTGCCAGCAGCTTAGGGGCGGGCCAGGGGTCTACAGATACACAGTATTTT. The chain has TRBV11-3 and TRBJ2-3; a weak D match, TRBD1 (6 bases). The CDR3 spans 17 residues. The germline V gene encodes CDR1 SGHNT and CDR2 YENEEA.

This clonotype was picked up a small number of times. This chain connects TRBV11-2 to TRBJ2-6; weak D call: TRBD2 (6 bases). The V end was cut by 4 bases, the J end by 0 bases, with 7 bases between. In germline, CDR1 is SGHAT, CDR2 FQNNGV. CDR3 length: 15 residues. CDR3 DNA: TGTGCCAGCAGCTGGGACTTCTCTGGGGCCAACGTCCTGACTTTC. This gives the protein CASSWDFSGANVLTF. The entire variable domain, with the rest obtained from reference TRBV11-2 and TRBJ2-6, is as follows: EAGVAQSPRYKIIEKRQSVAFWCNPISGHATLYWYQQILGQGPKLLIQFQNNGVVDDSQLPKDRFSAERLKGVDSTLKIQPAKLEDSAVYLCASSWDFSGANVLTFGAGSRLTVL.